Sequencing of this T cell receptor (beta chain) was carried out in a study of cytomegalovirus exposure and HLA in healthy donors. As concerns this clone: Its antigen is unidentified.

Trimming cost V 5 bases and J 0 bases, with 10 bases left between them. The CDR3 extends over 14 amino acids. Germline-derived CDR1 and CDR2 are SNHLY and FYNNEI. Primers for the PCR totalled 60 Vbeta and 13 Jbeta. Sequencing was performed with immunoSEQ multiplex PCR; in TCRdb, only in-frame clones are kept and a portion is missing. The repertoire has approximately 70,000 clones, around three quarters of them found once; the top ten carry approximately 7.6%. Study observations and caveats: Some TCR beta chains (about 170 of them) were listed as cytomegalovirus-associated.

Source material: PBMCs. The V gene is TRBV2, the J gene TRBJ1-1; D may be TRBD1 (6 bases). The receptor was derived from a man aged 60-69 years in good health and CMV-seropositive. For the CDR3, the DNA is TGTGCCAGCAGTCTAGGACAGATGAACACTGAAGCTTTCTTT. This translates into CASSLGQMNTEAFF.